The 19 T cell receptor beta chains below all came from one sample that was sequenced in a study of human T cells and chemical hapten exposure. TCRdb re-derived calls from the RACE reads in MiXCR, one entry per CDR3 protein. Among about 120,000 distinct CDR3 sequences listed, roughly 13% were seen once. The sample's time point: patch test 1, 2 weeks after DPC sensitization. Treatment indicated: therapeutic diphenylcyclopropenone sensitization with weekly scalp DPC. This sample comprised whole blood, obtained in connection with sensitization to the hapten diphenylcyclopropenone (DPC). These receptors were collected from a man between 18 and 35 years old with alopecia areata. Some clones in this sample may be carry-over from other donors' samples.

The rearrangement uses TRBV11-2 and TRBJ1-6; no clear D gene. Germline V gene data show CDR1 as SGHAT and CDR2 as FQNNGV. The V gene lost 5 bases and the J gene lost 6 bases, with 5 bases spanning the gap. The CDR3 contains 12 residues. The CDR3 DNA reads as TGTGCCAGCAGCCTAGCTAATTCACCCCTCCACTTT. It codes for CASSLANSPLHF.

This chain uses TRBV9 with TRBJ2-1; tentatively, D is TRBD1 (5 bases). V dropped 3 bases and J dropped 4 bases, with 17 bases sitting between them. This CDR3 has 16 amino acids. The V gene's germline CDR1 is SGDLS and CDR2 YYNGEE. CDR3 sequence (DNA): TGTGCCAGCAGCGCATTAACAGGACCGCTATACAATGAGCAGTTCTTC. Translated, it gives CASSALTGPLYNEQFF. Full variable domain (outside the CDR3, taken from reference TRBV9 and TRBJ2-1): DSGVTQTPKHLITATGQRVTLRCSPRSGDLSVYWYQQSLDQGLQFLIQYYNGEERAKGNILERFSAQQFPDLHSELNLSSLELGDSALYFCASSALTGPLYNEQFFGPGTRLTVL.

This clonotype has a count of ten or more. The chain recombines TRBV6-2 or TRBV6-3 with TRBJ1-2, with D possibly being TRBD1 (6 bases). Trimming stripped 6 bases from V and 4 bases from J, with 18 bases between. In germline, CDR1 is MNHEY, CDR2 SVGEGT. The CDR3 is made up of 15 amino acids. CDR3 coding DNA: TGTGCCAGCAGCCCGGACAGCGTTTTTCGCTATGGCTACACCTTC. As protein: CASSPDSVFRYGYTF.

This clonotype has more than one count but fewer than ten. V and J are TRBV12-3 or TRBV12-4 and TRBJ2-7, with no clear D. The V end lost 5 bases, the J end lost 3 bases, and 11 bases lay between the germline ends. The CDR3 runs to 13 residues. CDR3 in amino acids: CASSPSDGYEQYV. Written as DNA, the CDR3 is TGTGCCAGCAGTCCCTCAGACGGCTACGAGCAGTACGTC.

This clonotype appeared a few times. The rearrangement uses TRBV28 and TRBJ1-6; D is perhaps TRBD1 (5 bases). The V end was cut by 1 base, the J end by 2 bases, with 15 bases between. Germline V gene data show CDR1 as MDHEN and CDR2 as SYDVKM. CDR3 size: 18 residues. The CDR3 reads CASSLLEGRRAYNSPLHF. For the CDR3, the DNA is TGTGCCAGCAGTTTATTGGAGGGGAGGAGGGCCTATAATTCACCCCTCCACTTT. Filled out from reference TRBV28 and TRBJ1-6, the complete variable domain reads DVKVTQSSRYLVKRTGEKVFLECVQDMDHENMFWYRQDPGLGLRLIYFSYDVKMKEKGDIPEGYSVSREKKERFSLILESASTNQTSMYLCASSLLEGRRAYNSPLHFGNGTRLTVT.

This clonotype was seen a few times. The chain joins TRBV5-4 to TRBJ2-3; 7 positions agree with TRBD2. With V trimmed by 0 bases and J by 5 bases, 6 bases remained unmatched. Germline V gives CDR1 SGHNT, CDR2 YYREEE (reference sequence). The CDR3 covers 15 residues. The CDR3: CASSLESSGQDTQYF. CDR3 nucleotide sequence: TGTGCCAGCAGCTTGGAGTCTAGCGGACAAGATACGCAGTATTTT. Full variable domain (outside the CDR3, taken from reference TRBV5-4 and TRBJ2-3): ETGVTQSPTHLIKTRGQQVTLRCSSQSGHNTVSWYQQALGQGPQFIFQYYREEENGRGNFPPRFSGLQFPNYSSELNVNALELDDSALYLCASSLESSGQDTQYFGPGTRLTVL.

On this clonotype itself: Germline is not matched at one junction end, which may reflect a read error. The chain uses TRBV11-2 and TRBJ2-7, with TRBD1 matching over 8 bases. From germline, CDR1 is SGHAT and CDR2 FQNNGV. CDR3 size: 11 residues. CDR3 in DNA: TGTGCCAGCAGCTTAGGCAGGGGGCGAACTTTC. Its translation: CASSLGRGRTF.

The rearrangement joins TRBV7-9 to TRBJ2-7, with 9 bases fitting TRBD1. In germline, CDR1 is SEHNR, CDR2 FQNEAQ (reference sequence). Germline trimming cut 0 bases from V and 4 bases from J; bases unmatched to any gene: 7. The CDR3 runs 16 residues. DNA for the CDR3: TGTGCCAGCAGCTTAGCGACCGGGACAGGGAGGTACGAGCAGTACGTC. Translating it yields CASSLATGTGRYEQYV.

This clonotype was found a few times. V gene TRBV5-8 combines with J gene TRBJ2-3; D unresolved. The CDR3 spans 17 residues. Trimming removed 0 bases from V and 0 bases from J, with 14 bases in between. Germline V lookup: CDR1 SGHTS, CDR2 YDEGEE. The CDR3 loop is CASSLGPDGASTDTQYF. CDR3 coding DNA: TGTGCCAGCAGCTTGGGCCCAGACGGTGCTAGCACAGATACGCAGTATTTT.

Here the CDR3 reads CASSLKIAGGTNEQFF. CDR3 bases: TGTGCCAGCAGTTTAAAAATAGCGGGGGGGACCAATGAGCAGTTCTTC. V gene TRBV27 combines with J gene TRBJ2-1; 11 nucleotides match TRBD2. CDR1 and CDR2 (germline): MNHEY, SMNVEV (reference sequence). This CDR3 contains 16 residues. V gave up 2 bases and J gave up 6 bases; unmatched junction bases: 6.

This clonotype was seen at least ten times. V and J are TRBV7-7 and TRBJ1-3; unclear D gene. Trimming left V 3 bases short and J 4 bases short, with 7 bases between. The CDR3 loop spans 13 amino acids. Per the germline V gene, CDR1 is SSHAT and CDR2 is FNYEAQ (reference sequence). CDR3 DNA sequence: TGTGCCAGCAGCTTTTCGTACGGAAACACCATATATTTT. This encodes CASSFSYGNTIYF.

The genes are TRBV9 and TRBJ2-1, with 9 bases aligning to TRBD1. Trimming cost V 3 bases and J 4 bases; bases outside gene matches: 8. The CDR3 runs to 16 residues. Germline V CDR1 and CDR2: SGDLS, YYNGEE. CDR3 bases: TGTGCCAGCAGCGAGGCGAGGACAGGGGTTTACAATGAGCAGTTCTTC. Translation gives CASSEARTGVYNEQFF.

V is TRBV12-2 and J is TRBJ1-3; the D call in the table, TRBD1, was not verified against the DNA. TRBV12-2 constitutes a pseudogene. The CDR3 totals 22 residues. DNA for the CDR3: TGTGCAAGTCGCCCCCAGCTTATATTTCGGGACGAAAACCTTCGCGGAGGAAACACCATATATTTT. Protein product: CASRPQLIFRDENLRGGNTIYF.

This chain joins TRBV5-1 and TRBJ2-3, with TRBD1 matching 7 bases. Germline V CDR1 and CDR2: SGHRS, YFSETQ. J gave up 6 bases and V 4 bases, and 8 bases lay outside the gene matches. This CDR3 is built from 14 residues. In DNA, the CDR3 is TGCGCCAGCAGCAAACAGGGGTCTTTCGATACGCAGTATTTT. Its translation: CASSKQGSFDTQYF. The whole variable domain, filled in from reference TRBV5-1 and TRBJ2-3, reads KAGVTQTPRYLIKTRGQQVTLSCSPISGHRSVSWYQQTPGQGLQFLFEYFSETQRNKGNFPGRFSGRQFSNSRSEMNVSTLELGDSALYLCASSKQGSFDTQYFGPGTRLTVL.

In the case of this clonotype: At one of its ends the junction is not consistent with the germline gene, which may arise from a read error. The chain is built from TRBV9 and TRBJ1-3; weak D call: TRBD1 (5 bases). The CDR3 is 13 amino acids. Germline V gene lookup returns CDR1 SGDLS and CDR2 YYNGEE. CDR3: CVSSRDSGDTIYF. The CDR3, as DNA: TGTGTCAGCAGCCGGGACTCCGGAGACACCATATATTTT.

V is TRBV12-3 or TRBV12-4 and J is TRBJ2-3, with 8 bases fitting TRBD2. The CDR3 is 15 amino acids. Trimming cost V 1 base and J 3 bases; bases outside gene matches: 3. Written as DNA, the CDR3 is TGTGCCAGCAGTTTAGAAAGCGGGGGTACAGATACGCAGTATTTT. Translated, it gives CASSLESGGTDTQYF.

J is TRBJ1-3 and V is TRBV6-2 or TRBV6-3; possible D gene TRBD1, 6 bases. The CDR3 is made up of 15 amino acids. CDR1 and CDR2 (germline): MNHEY, SVGEGT. V lost 5 bases and J 3 bases, leaving 14 bases between the germline ends. This chain's CDR3 is CASSTRPDSGNTIYF. CDR3 DNA sequence: TGTGCCAGCAGTACCCGACCGGACAGTGGAAACACCATATATTTT.

CDR3 bases: TGCGCCAGCAGCGCGAAAGCCGACAGAGCGGGGAACACTGAAGCTTTCTTT. Its protein product is CASSAKADRAGNTEAFF. The chain links TRBV5-1 to TRBJ1-1; D may be TRBD1 (5 bases). The CDR3 loop spans 17 amino acids. V was shortened by 4 bases and J by 1 base, with 20 bases between the two germline ends. Germline V lookup: CDR1 SGHRS, CDR2 YFSETQ.

This clonotype has just a few counts. The chain joins TRBV29-1 to TRBJ2-7; D is possibly TRBD1 (5 bases). The V end lost 7 bases, the J end lost 3 bases, and 22 bases lay between the germline ends. This CDR3 has 15 residues. Germline V gene lookup returns CDR1 SQVTM and CDR2 ANQGSEA. The DNA for the CDR3 is TGCAGCGCGGAAGTCGACAGCTCCTCGGGCTACGAGCAGTACGTC. Encoded protein: CSAEVDSSSGYEQYV.